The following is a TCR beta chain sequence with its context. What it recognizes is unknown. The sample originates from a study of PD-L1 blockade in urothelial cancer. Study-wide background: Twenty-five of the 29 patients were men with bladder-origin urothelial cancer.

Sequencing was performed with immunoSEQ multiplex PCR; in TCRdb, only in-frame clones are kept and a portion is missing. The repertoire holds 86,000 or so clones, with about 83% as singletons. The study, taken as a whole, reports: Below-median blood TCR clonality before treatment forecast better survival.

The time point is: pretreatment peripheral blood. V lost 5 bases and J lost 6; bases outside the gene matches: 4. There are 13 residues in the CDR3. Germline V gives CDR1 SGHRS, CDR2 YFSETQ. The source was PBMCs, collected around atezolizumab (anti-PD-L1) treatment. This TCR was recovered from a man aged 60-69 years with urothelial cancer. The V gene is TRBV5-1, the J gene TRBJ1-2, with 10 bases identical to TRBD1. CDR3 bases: TGCGCCAGCAGGGGAGGGACAGGGGATGGCTACACCTTC. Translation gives CASRGGTGDGYTF.